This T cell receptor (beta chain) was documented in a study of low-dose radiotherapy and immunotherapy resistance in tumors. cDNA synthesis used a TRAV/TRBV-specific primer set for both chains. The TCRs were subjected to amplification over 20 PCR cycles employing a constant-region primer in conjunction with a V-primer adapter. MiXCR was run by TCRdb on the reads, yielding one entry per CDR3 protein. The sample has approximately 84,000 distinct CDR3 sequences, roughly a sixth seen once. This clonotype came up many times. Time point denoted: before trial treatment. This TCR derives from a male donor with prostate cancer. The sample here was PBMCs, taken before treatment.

CDR3 protein: CASSDPRGFEGETQYF. The DNA of the CDR3 is TGCGCCAGCAGTGACCCTCGGGGCTTCGAGGGGGAGACCCAGTACTTC. V usage is TRBV10-2 and J usage is TRBJ2-5, with D possibly being TRBD1 or TRBD2 (5 bases each). Trimming left V 3 bases short and J 5 bases short, with 19 bases between. The CDR3 totals 16 residues. CDR1 is WSHSY, CDR2 SAAADI, per germline.